Described below is a single TCR beta chain sequence and its context. The data derive from a study of OX40 agonist ivuxolimab in advanced cancers. The repertoire was sequenced with immunoSEQ multiplex PCR; TCRdb's copy has only in-frame clones and lacks some. In the table there are about 48,000 clones, over 90% of which are singletons. CDR1 is MGHRA and CDR2 is YSYEKL in the germline V gene. V lost 0 bases and J lost 2, with 11 bases in between. The CDR3 runs to 16 residues. The sequencing here drew on CD4+ or CD8+ T cells sorted from blood, taken in a trial of the OX40 agonist ivuxolimab. The sequence was obtained from an adult with an advanced solid tumor such as melanoma, head and neck, liver or kidney cancer. This chain joins TRBV4-1 and TRBJ1-5; D unclear. CDR3 sequence reads: CASSQDSVAGNQPQHF. CDR3 DNA: TGCGCCAGCAGCCAAGATTCCGTGGCTGGCAATCAGCCCCAGCATTTT.